This entry features one TCR beta chain sequence. The antigen is undetermined. Naive CD45RA+ and memory CD45RO+ CD4+ or CD8+ T cells were FACS-sorted. This specimen comes from a study of regulatory dendritic cells for organ transplantation. Study-wide findings and caveats: Naive CD4+ and CD8+ repertoires were highly diverse; memory CD8+ was most oligoclonal. Memory CD8+ clonal expansion seemed more limited with regulatory than mature dendritic cells. The most alloreactive TCR clonotypes were found in resting memory CD8+ cells.

Libraries were prepared by immunoSEQ multiplex PCR; TCRdb keeps only in-frame clonotypes and omits some of them. The table lists about 30,000 clones, 82% of them singletons. Germline loops: CDR1 SNHLY, CDR2 FYNNEI. The CDR3 has 14 residues. V lost 2 bases to trimming and J lost 5 bases, with 9 bases between them. Sample: naive CD4+ T cells from blood. Subset of the sample: CD45RA+ naive T cells. The chain joins TRBV2 to TRBJ2-2, with D perhaps matching TRBD1 (5 bases). The TCR originated in a human donor in good health. Here the CDR3 DNA reads TGTGCCAGCAGTGAAAGGTCAGGGACCGGGGAGCTGTTTTTT. This encodes CASSERSGTGELFF.